A selection of T cell receptor beta chains follows, all from one sample in a study of blood T cell repertoires in COVID-19. Data came from immunoSEQ multiplex PCR; TCRdb stores just in-frame clones and leaves some out. The data hold 85,000 to 90,000 clones, with roughly four fifths observed a single time. The sequenced material came from peripheral blood. Receptor source: a woman over 75 with acute or convalescent COVID-19. Each CDR3 is given with its conserved first and last residue. Expanded clones get a size class; other rows say once, few or many, or leave the size out.

size	V	J	CDR3
NA	TRBV15	TRBJ2-7	CATSREYGYEQYF
NA	TRBV5-1	TRBJ1-2	CASSLDRGVPNYGYTF
once	TRBV4-2	TRBJ2-6	CASSQTGTGSLGSGANVLTF
NA	TRBV5-1	TRBJ2-1	CASIPTGGNEQFF
once	TRBV3-1/TRBV3-2	TRBJ2-7	CASSQGQYEQYF
NA	TRBV4-1	TRBJ2-3	CASSPQAGLVDTQYF
NA	TRBV6-1	TRBJ2-3	CASSEGGLAGGGNTQYF
NA	TRBV19	TRBJ1-2	CASSRGDVYGYTF
NA	TRBV28	TRBJ2-7	CGTQFSTGGSSYEQYF
NA	TRBV6-5	TRBJ2-7	CASRRTGGYEQYF
NA	TRBV10-3	TRBJ2-2	CAIRGLGGELFF
NA	TRBV14	TRBJ2-5	CASSQLMAGETQYF
NA	TRBV5-8	TRBJ1-2	CASSLPGQGAGYGYTF
NA	TRBV7-9	TRBJ1-1	CASSLGGVGGVTEAFF
NA	TRBV11-2	TRBJ2-7	CASSLDSQRPYEQYF
once	TRBV5-6	TRBJ2-1	CASSWSGGASEQFF
NA	TRBV28	TRBJ2-7	CASSPRLRWQYF
NA	TRBV28	TRBJ2-7	CASSLPPQEQYF
few	TRBV7-2	TRBJ2-2	CASSLAATSGNTGELFF
NA	TRBV10-1	TRBJ2-1	CASSEPGLAGKSSYNEQFF
NA	TRBV5-5	TRBJ2-2	CASSLAPGRDTGELFF
NA	TRBV24-1	TRBJ2-2	CATSEIPGTSGSTGELFF
once	TRBV29-1	TRBJ1-2	CSTQGTDGYTF
NA	TRBV7-2	TRBJ2-7	CASSLGTFYEQYF
NA	TRBV2	TRBJ2-7	CASAQGRTYEQYF
few	TRBV2	TRBJ1-2	CASSLTLRGADYGYTF
NA	TRBV3-1/TRBV3-2	TRBJ2-7	CASSQVPPGLGGSYEQYF
few	TRBV20-1	TRBJ2-5	CSASYGAGGETQYF
NA	TRBV7-2	TRBJ2-7	CASSPSYEQYF
few	TRBV13	TRBJ1-3	CASRLTGGTGNTIYF
NA	TRBV4-1	TRBJ2-3	CASSRDTSWDTQYF
once	TRBV23-1	TRBJ1-5	CASRSRGANQPQHF
few	TRBV6-1	TRBJ1-5	CASSERTVQPQHF
few	TRBV4-2	TRBJ2-1	CASSPFMANEQFF
few	TRBV5-4	TRBJ2-2	CASSSQGSDMGELFF